This TCR beta chain was sequenced for a study of OX40 agonist ivuxolimab in advanced cancers. Regarding the study in general: Ivuxolimab was a fully human IgG2 agonistic monoclonal antibody targeting the costimulatory receptor OX40 (CD134). Intravenous ivuxolimab was administered to patients every 2 weeks at six dose levels: 0.01, 0.1, 0.3, 1.5, 3 and 10 mg/kg. Among the approximately 54 dose-escalation patients, about 19 had hepatocellular carcinoma, about 15 melanoma, 9 renal cell carcinoma and 9 head and neck cancer. In the dose-escalation cohort, 70% to 85% of patients were male, and the mean age was 60 years with a range of about 20 to 80. Patients were allowed to have had prior anti-PD-1, anti-PD-L1 or anti-CTLA-4 therapy, and around 41% of the dose-escalation patients had previously received checkpoint inhibitors. Partial responses were achieved by three dose-escalation patients, of whom one had hepatocellular carcinoma and two had cutaneous melanoma. Peripheral TCRbeta sequencing was intended to test whether TCR sequence diversity was altered and clonal T-cell expansion was caused by ivuxolimab. The paper reports the monotherapy dose-escalation portion (N of about 47 patients) of the phase I ivuxolimab trial. General findings and caveats noted by the study authors: After ivuxolimab, expanded clones were on average more numerous among CD8+ T cells than among CD4+ T cells. Low levels of normalized T-cell clonal expansion were also shown by some nonresponding patients. At doses from 0.1 to 3.0 mg/kg, clonal expansion was seen in both CD4+ and CD8+ blood T cells between baseline and week 6. Partial responders in the 0.1-3.0 mg/kg groups had among the lowest normalized peripheral clonal expansion, especially among CD8+ T cells. The antigen specificity of the clonally expanded peripheral T cells was not determined.

The trial excluded patients who had a history of autoimmune disease or were on systemic immunosuppression. Peripheral blood for TCR sequencing was drawn from every dose cohort at baseline, at cycle 4 day 1 and at cycle 7 day 1. Samples were obtained from an open-label, multicenter, first-in-human phase I dose-escalation trial of ivuxolimab. The trial enrolled adults with locally advanced or metastatic head and neck squamous cell, hepatocellular, melanoma or renal cell carcinoma. Before TCR sequencing, CD4+ and CD8+ T cells were separately sorted from peripheral blood. Comment on this clone: Its antigen target is currently unknown. No much larger clonotype is one base removed from it; base qualities were not supplied.

Genomic DNA was extracted from sorted cells for sequencing of the TCRbeta CDR3 region. The immunoSEQ Assay was used for sequencing of TCRbeta CDR3 regions. TCRdb re-hosts the immuneACCESS table, in-frame sequences only. Its copies lack some clones; in the studies checked, an unresolved V gene accounts for under half of them, and the cause for the rest is not known. The sample profile shows around 88,000 clones; 92% of them were found once. The ten top clones hold 0.45% to 0.6% of the sample. From the cysteine up to the phenylalanine, the CDR3 has a length of 15 residues. This entry keeps only the CDR3 DNA: 45 bases, framed from base 1. V and J lose 1 base and 3 bases, and a span of 12 bases separates them. From a lookup of the germline V gene, CDR1 and CDR2 are KGHSH and LQKENI.

The sequence came from an adult with an advanced solid tumor such as melanoma, head and neck, liver or kidney cancer. The input for sequencing was CD4+ or CD8+ T cells sorted from blood, taken in a trial of the OX40 agonist ivuxolimab. The chain is encoded by TRBV18 joined to TRBJ1-2; a tentative D call is TRBD1 (6 bases match). The CDR3: CASSPLGGQDYGYTF. The sequenced DNA is TGTGCCAGCTCACCACTGGGGGGGCAGGACTATGGCTACACCTTC.